This T cell receptor (beta chain) was retrieved from a study of cytomegalovirus exposure and HLA in healthy donors. V lost 4 bases to trimming and J lost 4 bases, with 18 bases between them. The CDR3 extends over 15 amino acids. Germline CDR1 and CDR2: SGHNT and YYREEE (reference sequence). Primers included in the PCR were 60 Vbeta and 13 Jbeta primers. TCRdb keeps only in-frame clones here, not all; method: immunoSEQ multiplex PCR. The table includes 100,000 or so clones, around 86% detected once. Sequencing was performed on PBMCs. This TCR was sampled from a young man in good health and CMV-seropositive. V is TRBV5-4 and J is TRBJ2-7, with D tentatively TRBD2 (6 bases). Written as DNA, the CDR3 is TGTGCCAGCAGCCTCGGGGGTTTGGGTTTGTACGAGCAGTACTTC. Translating it yields CASSLGGLGLYEQYF.